This TCR beta chain was captured by sequencing in a study of T cell responses to AZD1222 COVID-19 vaccine. As concerns this clone: As yet, its antigen is unknown.

Libraries were prepared by immunoSEQ multiplex PCR; TCRdb keeps only in-frame clonotypes and omits some of them. The table includes some 170,000 clones, 85% to 90% detected once. Germline V lookup: CDR1 LNHDA, CDR2 SQIVND (reference sequence). The CDR3 runs 17 residues. The trim removed 3 bases at V and 1 base at J, leaving 9 bases unmatched. Overall study findings and caveats: Possibly, clonal diversity was underestimated; donors were largely white British and included more females. AZD1222 recipients seropositive at baseline numbered only five to seven. Dominant CD4 TCR responses targeted spike regions 160-218 and 743-854. Once two AZD1222 doses were given, Spike-specific TCR breadth and depth went up.

Source: peripheral blood, taken on day 0 of AZD1222 vaccination. The source of this sequence is an adult in good health. The gene calls are TRBV19 and TRBJ2-3; TRBD2 agrees at 8 bases. CDR3 nucleotides: TGTGCCAGTAGTATGGGGATAGCGGGATCCCGCACAGATACGCAGTATTTT. This codes for CASSMGIAGSRTDTQYF.